This T cell receptor beta chain was identified during a study of blood T cell repertoires in COVID-19. How the authors handled the data: The assay estimated nucleated cells by amplifying reference gene primers. The assay was immunoSEQ multiplex PCR, and TCRdb's table has in-frame clones only and misses some. V and J calls and clone size come straight from that table; D and trimming were deduced from the DNA. The data show almost 200,000 clones, roughly nine tenths seen once. A remark on this clone: Additional DNA sequences in this sample encode the identical CDR3.

This CDR3 is 15 amino acids long. The V segment lost 0 bases and the J segment 0 bases; nucleotides outside the gene matches: 1. Germline-derived CDR1 and CDR2 are SGHRS and YFSETQ. The sequenced material came from peripheral blood. The sequence was obtained from an older woman with acute or convalescent COVID-19. The V gene is TRBV5-1, the J gene TRBJ2-5, with 8 bases that match TRBD2. The CDR3 is CASSLGAGDQETQYF. For the CDR3, the DNA is TGCGCCAGCAGCTTGGGAGCGGGGGACCAAGAGACCCAGTACTTC.